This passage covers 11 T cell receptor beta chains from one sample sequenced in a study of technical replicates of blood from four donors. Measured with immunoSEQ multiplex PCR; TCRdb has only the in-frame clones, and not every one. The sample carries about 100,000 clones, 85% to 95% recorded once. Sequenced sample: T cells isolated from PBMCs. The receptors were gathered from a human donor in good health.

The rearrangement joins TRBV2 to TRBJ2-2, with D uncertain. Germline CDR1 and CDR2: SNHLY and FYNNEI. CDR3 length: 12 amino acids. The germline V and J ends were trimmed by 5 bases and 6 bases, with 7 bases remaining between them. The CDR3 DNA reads TGTGCCAGCAGTCCAGAGGCCGGGGAGCTGTTTTTT. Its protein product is CASSPEAGELFF.

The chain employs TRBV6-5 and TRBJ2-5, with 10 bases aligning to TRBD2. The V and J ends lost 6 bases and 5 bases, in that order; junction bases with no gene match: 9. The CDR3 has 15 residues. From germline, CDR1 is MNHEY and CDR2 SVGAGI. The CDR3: CASSPGLADWETQYF. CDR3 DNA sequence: TGTGCCAGCAGCCCAGGACTAGCGGACTGGGAGACCCAGTACTTC.

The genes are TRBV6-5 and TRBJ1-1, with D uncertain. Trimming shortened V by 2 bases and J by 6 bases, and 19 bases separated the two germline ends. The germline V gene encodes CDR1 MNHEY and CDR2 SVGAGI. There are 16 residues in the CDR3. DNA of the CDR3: TGTGCCAGCAGTTACAATGAGGCCTACTATGGGTCTGAAGCTTTCTTT. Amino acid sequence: CASSYNEAYYGSEAFF.

The CDR3 DNA reads as TGTGCCACCAGCAGAGAGGTCATAACTAGCACAGATACGCAGTATTTT. Residues: CATSREVITSTDTQYF. The V call is TRBV15, the J call TRBJ2-3; no definite D call. Germline V lookup: CDR1 LNHNV, CDR2 YYDKDF (reference sequence). CDR3 length: 16 residues. Trimming cost V 0 bases and J 0 bases, with 10 bases left between them.

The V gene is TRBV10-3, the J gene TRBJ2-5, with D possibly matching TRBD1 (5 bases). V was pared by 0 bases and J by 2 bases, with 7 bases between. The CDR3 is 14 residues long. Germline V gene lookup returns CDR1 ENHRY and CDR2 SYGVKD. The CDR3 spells CAISESQGQETQYF. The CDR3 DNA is TGTGCCATCAGTGAGTCGCAGGGTCAAGAGACCCAGTACTTC.

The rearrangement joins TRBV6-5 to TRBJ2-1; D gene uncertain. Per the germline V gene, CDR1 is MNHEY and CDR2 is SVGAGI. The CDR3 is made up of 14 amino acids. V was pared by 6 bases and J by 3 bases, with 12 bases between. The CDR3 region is CASRARPFYNEQFF. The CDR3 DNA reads TGTGCCAGCAGAGCCCGCCCTTTCTACAATGAGCAGTTCTTC.

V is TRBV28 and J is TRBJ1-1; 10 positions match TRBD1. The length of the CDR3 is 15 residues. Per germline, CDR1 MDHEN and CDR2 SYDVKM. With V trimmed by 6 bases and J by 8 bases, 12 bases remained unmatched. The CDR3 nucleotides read TGTGCCAGCAGCTCCTCTGGACAGGGGGTCAGAGAAGCTTTCTTT. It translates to CASSSSGQGVREAFF.

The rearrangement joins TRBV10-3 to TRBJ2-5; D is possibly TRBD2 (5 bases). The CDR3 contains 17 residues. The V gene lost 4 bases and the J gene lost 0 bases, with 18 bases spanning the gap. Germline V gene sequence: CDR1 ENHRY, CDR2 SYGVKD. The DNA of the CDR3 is TGTGCCATCAGTGGAGGGCCTCAGGTGCCCCACCAAGAGACCCAGTACTTC. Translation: CAISGGPQVPHQETQYF.

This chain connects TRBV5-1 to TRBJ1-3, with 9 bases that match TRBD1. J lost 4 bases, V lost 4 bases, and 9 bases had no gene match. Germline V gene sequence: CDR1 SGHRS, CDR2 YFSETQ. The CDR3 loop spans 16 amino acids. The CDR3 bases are TGCGCCAGCAGCCTATCGACAGGGGGGCTAGGAAACACCATATATTTT. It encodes CASSLSTGGLGNTIYF.

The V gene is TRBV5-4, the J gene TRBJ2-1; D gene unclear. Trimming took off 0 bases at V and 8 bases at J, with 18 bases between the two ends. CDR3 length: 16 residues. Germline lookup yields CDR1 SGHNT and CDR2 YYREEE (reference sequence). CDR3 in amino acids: CASSLAFVLASDEQFF. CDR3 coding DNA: TGTGCCAGCAGCTTGGCCTTTGTCTTGGCAAGCGATGAGCAGTTCTTC.

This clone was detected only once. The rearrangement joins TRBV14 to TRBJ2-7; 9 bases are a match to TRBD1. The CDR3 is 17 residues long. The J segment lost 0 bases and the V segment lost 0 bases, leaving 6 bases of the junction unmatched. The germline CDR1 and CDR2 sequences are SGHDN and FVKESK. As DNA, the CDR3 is TGTGCCAGCAGCCAAGACCCCCGACAGGGGGGCTCCTACGAGCAGTACTTC. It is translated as CASSQDPRQGGSYEQYF.